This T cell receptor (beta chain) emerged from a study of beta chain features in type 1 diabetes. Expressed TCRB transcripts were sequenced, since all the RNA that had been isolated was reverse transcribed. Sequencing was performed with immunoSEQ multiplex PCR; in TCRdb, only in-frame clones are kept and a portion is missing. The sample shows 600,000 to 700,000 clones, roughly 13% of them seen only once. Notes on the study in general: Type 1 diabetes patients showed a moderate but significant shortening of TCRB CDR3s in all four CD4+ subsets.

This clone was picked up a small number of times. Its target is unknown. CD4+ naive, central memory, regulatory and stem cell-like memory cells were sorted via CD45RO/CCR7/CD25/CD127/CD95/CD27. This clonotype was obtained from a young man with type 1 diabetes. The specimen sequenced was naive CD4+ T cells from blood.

CDR3 loop: CASRSGPNREEQYF. The CDR3 coding sequence is TGTGCAAGTCGCTCTGGGCCCAACAGGGAAGAGCAGTACTTC. V gene TRBV12-2 combines with J gene TRBJ2-7; TRBD1 reflects the table's D call only, with no check against the DNA. TRBV12-2 is a listed pseudogene. The length of the CDR3 is 14 residues.